This T cell receptor beta chain was documented in a study of cytomegalovirus exposure and HLA in healthy donors. This clone was observed a few times. The antigen remains unidentified. The PCR ran on 60 Vbeta and 13 Jbeta primers. Profiling relied on immunoSEQ multiplex PCR, and the TCRdb table lists in-frame clones only, not all of them. The sample has about 220,000 clones; about 74% are singletons. Study-wide results and limits: For TCR beta chains, V- and J-gene trimming was later linked to a missense DCLRE1C variant. Presence/absence comparisons presumed near-even sequencing depth among donors. A list of roughly 160 TCR beta chains associated with cytomegalovirus was given. A later analysis found that most CMV-associated TCR beta chains appeared HLA-restricted.

CDR3 length: 10 amino acids. The V gene lost 6 bases and the J gene lost 7 bases, with 3 bases spanning the gap. Germline-derived CDR1 and CDR2 are MNHEY and SVGAGI. The sequence derives from a woman in her 30s in good health and CMV-seronegative. Sequenced sample: PBMCs. This chain links TRBV6-5 with TRBJ1-4; D is unresolved. DNA for the CDR3: TGTGCCAGCAGGAGTGAAAAACTGTTTTTT. It codes for CASRSEKLFF.